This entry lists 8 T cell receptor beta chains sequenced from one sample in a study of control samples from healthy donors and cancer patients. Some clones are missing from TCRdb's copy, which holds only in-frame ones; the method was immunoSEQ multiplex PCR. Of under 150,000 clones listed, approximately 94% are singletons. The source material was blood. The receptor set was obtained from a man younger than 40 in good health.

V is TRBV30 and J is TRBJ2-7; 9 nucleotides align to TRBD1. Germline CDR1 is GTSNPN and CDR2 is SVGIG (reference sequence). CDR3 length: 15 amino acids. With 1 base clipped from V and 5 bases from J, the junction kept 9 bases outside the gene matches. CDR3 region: CAWSDERTGDHEQYF. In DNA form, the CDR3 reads TGTGCCTGGAGTGACGAACGGACAGGGGACCACGAGCAGTACTTC.

This CDR3 reads CASSPRRGGNEQFF. The CDR3 DNA follows: TGTGCCAGCAGCCCCCGGCGGGGGGGCAATGAGCAGTTCTTC. V usage is TRBV11-2 and J usage is TRBJ2-1; 9 positions agree with TRBD2. The CDR3 is 14 residues long. Per germline, CDR1 SGHAT and CDR2 FQNNGV. After removal of 5 bases from V and 6 bases from J, the junction contained 5 bases not matched to a gene.

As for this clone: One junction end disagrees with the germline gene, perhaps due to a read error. CDR3: CATSRDQSYEQYF. The CDR3 DNA reads as TGTGCCACCAGCCGGGACCAGTCCTACGAGCAGTACTTC. V and J are TRBV11-2 and TRBJ2-7, with D perhaps given as TRBD1 or TRBD2 (5 bases each). The germline gives CDR1 SGHAT, CDR2 FQNNGV. CDR3 length equals 13 residues.

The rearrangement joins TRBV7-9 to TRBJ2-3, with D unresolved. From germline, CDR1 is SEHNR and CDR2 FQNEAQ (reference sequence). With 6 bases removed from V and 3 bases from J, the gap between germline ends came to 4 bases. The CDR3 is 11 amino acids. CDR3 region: CASRETDTQYF. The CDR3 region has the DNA TGTGCCAGCAGGGAGACAGATACGCAGTATTTT.

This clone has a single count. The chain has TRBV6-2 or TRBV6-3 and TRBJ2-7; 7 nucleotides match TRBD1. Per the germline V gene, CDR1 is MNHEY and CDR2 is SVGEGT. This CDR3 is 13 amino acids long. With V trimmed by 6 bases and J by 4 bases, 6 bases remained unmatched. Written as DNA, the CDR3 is TGTGCCAGCAGCCTCCAGACAGGGTACGAGCAGTACTTC. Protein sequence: CASSLQTGYEQYF.

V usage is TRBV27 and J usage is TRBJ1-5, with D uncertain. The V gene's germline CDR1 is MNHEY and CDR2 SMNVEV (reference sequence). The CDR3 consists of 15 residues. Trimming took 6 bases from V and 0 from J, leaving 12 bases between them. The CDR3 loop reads CASRPGGNSNQPQHF. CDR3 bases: TGTGCCAGCAGGCCGGGAGGGAATAGCAATCAGCCCCAGCATTTT.

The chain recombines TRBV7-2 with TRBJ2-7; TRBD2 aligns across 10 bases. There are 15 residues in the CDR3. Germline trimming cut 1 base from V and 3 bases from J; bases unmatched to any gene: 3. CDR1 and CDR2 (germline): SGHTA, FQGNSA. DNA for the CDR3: TGTGCCAGCAGCTTAGATCTAGCGGGAGACTACGAGCAGTACTTC. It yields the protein CASSLDLAGDYEQYF.

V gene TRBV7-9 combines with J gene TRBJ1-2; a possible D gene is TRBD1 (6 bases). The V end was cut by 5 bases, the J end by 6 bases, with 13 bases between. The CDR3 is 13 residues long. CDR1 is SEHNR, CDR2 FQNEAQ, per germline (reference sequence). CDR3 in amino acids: CASSLGGLHGYTF. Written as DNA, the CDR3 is TGTGCCAGCAGCCTAGGGGGTTTACATGGCTACACCTTC.